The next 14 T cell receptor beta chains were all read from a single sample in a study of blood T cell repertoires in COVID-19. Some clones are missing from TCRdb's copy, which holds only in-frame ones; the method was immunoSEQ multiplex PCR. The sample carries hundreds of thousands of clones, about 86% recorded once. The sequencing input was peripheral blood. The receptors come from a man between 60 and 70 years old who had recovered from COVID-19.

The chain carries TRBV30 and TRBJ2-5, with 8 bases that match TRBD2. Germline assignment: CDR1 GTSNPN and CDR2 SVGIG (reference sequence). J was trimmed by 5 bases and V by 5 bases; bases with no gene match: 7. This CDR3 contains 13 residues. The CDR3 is CAWSSGRRETQYF. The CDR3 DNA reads TGTGCCTGGTCCAGCGGGAGACGGGAGACCCAGTACTTC.

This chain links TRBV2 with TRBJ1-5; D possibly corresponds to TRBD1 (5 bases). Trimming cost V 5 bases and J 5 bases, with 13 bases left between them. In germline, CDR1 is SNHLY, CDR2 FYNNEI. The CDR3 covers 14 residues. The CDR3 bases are TGTGCCAGCAGTAGCACGACAGAGGATCAGCCCCAGCATTTT. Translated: CASSSTTEDQPQHF.

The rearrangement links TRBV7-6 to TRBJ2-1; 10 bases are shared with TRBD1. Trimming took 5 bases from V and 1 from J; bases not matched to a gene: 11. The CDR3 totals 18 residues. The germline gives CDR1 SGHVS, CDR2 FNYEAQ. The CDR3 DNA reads TGTGCCAGCAGCCCCGGGGTGACAGGGGGCCGGTCCTACAATGAGCAGTTCTTC. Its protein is CASSPGVTGGRSYNEQFF. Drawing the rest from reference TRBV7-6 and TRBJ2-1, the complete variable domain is GAGVSQSPRYKVTKRGQDVALRCDPISGHVSLYWYRQALGQGPEFLTYFNYEAQQDKSGLPNDRFSAERPEGSISTLTIQRTEQRDSAMYRCASSPGVTGGRSYNEQFFGPGTRLTVL.

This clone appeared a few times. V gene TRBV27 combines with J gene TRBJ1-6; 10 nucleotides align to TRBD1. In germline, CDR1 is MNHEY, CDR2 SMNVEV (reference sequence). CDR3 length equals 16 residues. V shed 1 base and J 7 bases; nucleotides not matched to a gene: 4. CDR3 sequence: CASSLYGQGGNSPLHF. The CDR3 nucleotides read TGTGCCAGCAGTTTATACGGACAGGGGGGAAATTCACCCCTCCACTTT.

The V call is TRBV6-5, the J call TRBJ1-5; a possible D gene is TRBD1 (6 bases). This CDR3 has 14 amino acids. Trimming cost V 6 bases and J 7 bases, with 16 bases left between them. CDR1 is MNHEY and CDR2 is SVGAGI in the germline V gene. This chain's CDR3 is CASSRTGLGQPQHF. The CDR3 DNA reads TGTGCCAGCAGCCGTACAGGGTTAGGACAGCCCCAGCATTTT.

The CDR3 sequence: CATSGRGEGLAALGEQFF. CDR3 sequence (DNA): TGTGCCACCAGTGGTAGAGGCGAAGGACTAGCGGCTTTGGGTGAGCAGTTCTTC. The chain couples TRBV24-1 to TRBJ2-1; the match to TRBD2 covers 10 bases. Germline trimming cut 5 bases from V and 9 bases from J; bases unmatched to any gene: 18. Germline V gene sequence: CDR1 KGHDR, CDR2 SFDVKD. The CDR3 is made up of 18 amino acids.

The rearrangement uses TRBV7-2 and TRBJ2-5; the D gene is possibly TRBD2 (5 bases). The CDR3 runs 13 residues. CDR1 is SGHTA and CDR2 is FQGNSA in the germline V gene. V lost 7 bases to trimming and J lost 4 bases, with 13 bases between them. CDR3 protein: CASTLGVRETQYF. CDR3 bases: TGTGCCAGCACTCTCGGGGTGAGAGAGACCCAGTACTTC. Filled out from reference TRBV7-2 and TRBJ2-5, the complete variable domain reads GAGVSQSPSNKVTEKGKDVELRCDPISGHTALYWYRQSLGQGLEFLIYFQGNSAPDKSGLPSDRFSAERTGGSVSTLTIQRTQQEDSAVYLCASTLGVRETQYFGPGTRLLVL.

The DNA of the CDR3 is TGTGCCACCGTTCGGGGGGTGGTCACTGAAGCTTTCTTT. Translation gives CATVRGVVTEAFF. J is TRBJ1-1 and V is TRBV28; possible D gene TRBD1, 5 bases. Germline V CDR1 and CDR2: MDHEN, SYDVKM. This CDR3 has 13 residues. The V end lost 10 bases, the J end lost 4 bases, and 16 bases lay between the germline ends.

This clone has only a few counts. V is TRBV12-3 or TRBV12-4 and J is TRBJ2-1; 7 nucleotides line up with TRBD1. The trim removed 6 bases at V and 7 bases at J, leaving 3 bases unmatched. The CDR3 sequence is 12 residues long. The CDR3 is CASRPQGNEQFF. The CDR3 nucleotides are TGTGCCAGCAGGCCACAGGGGAATGAGCAGTTCTTC.

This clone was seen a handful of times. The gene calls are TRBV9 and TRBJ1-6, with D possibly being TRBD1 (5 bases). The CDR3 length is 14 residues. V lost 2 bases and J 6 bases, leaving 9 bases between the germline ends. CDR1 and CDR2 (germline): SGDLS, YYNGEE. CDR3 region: CASSVSRGNSPLHF. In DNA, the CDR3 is TGTGCCAGCAGCGTGTCTAGGGGTAATTCACCCCTCCACTTT. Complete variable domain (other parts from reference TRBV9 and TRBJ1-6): DSGVTQTPKHLITATGQRVTLRCSPRSGDLSVYWYQQSLDQGLQFLIQYYNGEERAKGNILERFSAQQFPDLHSELNLSSLELGDSALYFCASSVSRGNSPLHFGNGTRLTVT.

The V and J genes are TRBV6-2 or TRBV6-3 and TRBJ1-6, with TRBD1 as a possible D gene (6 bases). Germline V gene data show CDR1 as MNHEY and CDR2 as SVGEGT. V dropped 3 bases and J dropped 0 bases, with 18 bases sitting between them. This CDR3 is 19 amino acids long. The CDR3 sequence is CASSYRDPTGSSYNSPLHF. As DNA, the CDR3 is TGTGCCAGCAGTTATCGGGATCCCACAGGGAGCTCCTATAATTCACCCCTCCACTTT.

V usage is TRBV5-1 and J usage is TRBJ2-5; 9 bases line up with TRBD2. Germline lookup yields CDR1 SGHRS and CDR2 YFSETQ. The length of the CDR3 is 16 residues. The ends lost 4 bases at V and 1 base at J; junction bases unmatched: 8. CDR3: CASSPGSGGLQETQYF. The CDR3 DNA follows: TGCGCCAGCAGCCCGGGAAGCGGGGGGCTCCAAGAGACCCAGTACTTC.

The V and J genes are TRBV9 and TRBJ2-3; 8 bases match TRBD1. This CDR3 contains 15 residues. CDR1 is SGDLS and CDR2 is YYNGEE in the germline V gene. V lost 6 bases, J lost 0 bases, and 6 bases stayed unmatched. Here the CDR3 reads CASTDDRGSTDTQYF. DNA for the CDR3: TGTGCCAGCACCGACGACAGGGGCAGCACAGATACGCAGTATTTT.

As DNA, the CDR3 is TGTGCCAGCAGCTGGGGACAGGGGCTGGACTATGGCTACACCTTC. Its translation: CASSWGQGLDYGYTF. This rearrangement joins TRBV5-6 to TRBJ1-2; 10 bases agree with TRBD1. There are 15 residues in the CDR3. Germline assignment: CDR1 SGHDT and CDR2 YYEEEE. Germline trimming cut 3 bases from V and 3 bases from J; bases unmatched to any gene: 5.